Shown below are 26 T cell receptor beta chains from a single sample sequenced in a study of shared T cell receptors in the human thymus. Sequencing was performed with immunoSEQ multiplex PCR; in TCRdb, only in-frame clones are kept and a portion is missing. The sample comprises roughly 68,000 clones, about 95% of which are singletons, and less than 0.04% rests with the top ten. Input material: thymocytes. The receptors were sampled from a human donor.

V and J are TRBV12-2 and TRBJ1-6. TRBV12-2 is annotated as a pseudogene. CDR3 length: 16 residues. In DNA, the CDR3 is TGTGCAAGTCGTTTATTTGGGGACGGTTATAATTCACCCCTCCACTTT. This encodes CASRLFGDGYNSPLHF.

The V and J genes are TRBV29-1 and TRBJ2-1; TRBD1 agrees at 10 bases. V lost 5 bases to trimming and J lost 7 bases; unmatched junction nucleotides: 11. CDR3 length: 15 amino acids. Germline CDR1 and CDR2: SQVTM and ANQGSEA. The CDR3 loop reads CSVRSDRGLSNEQFF. CDR3 nucleotides: TGCAGCGTTCGGTCAGACAGGGGGCTTTCTAATGAGCAGTTCTTC.

The rearrangement links TRBV25-1 to TRBJ2-1, with D maybe TRBD2 (6 bases). The CDR3 sequence is 15 residues long. In germline, CDR1 is MGHDK, CDR2 SYGVNS. The germline V and J ends were trimmed by 8 bases and 3 bases, with 17 bases remaining between them. The CDR3 coding sequence is TGTGCCAGCTCGGGACTCCCTTATCACTACAATGAGCAGTTCTTC. This translates into CASSGLPYHYNEQFF.

Here the CDR3 DNA reads TGTGCCAGCAGCTTCCTGAGGACAGGGGGACTGTTTTTT. This codes for CASSFLRTGGLFF. The genes are TRBV5-6 and TRBJ1-4, with TRBD1 matching over 10 bases. Germline-derived CDR1 and CDR2 are SGHDT and YYEEEE. The trim removed 2 bases at V and 13 bases at J, leaving 5 bases unmatched. The CDR3 is 13 residues long.

The J gene is TRBJ2-5, the V gene TRBV5-1, with 9 nucleotides matching TRBD1. Germline trimming cut 4 bases from V and 1 base from J; bases unmatched to any gene: 5. Germline values: CDR1 SGHRS, CDR2 YFSETQ. This CDR3 is built from 15 residues. CDR3 region: CASSEEQGAQETQYF. The CDR3 DNA is TGCGCCAGCAGCGAAGAACAGGGGGCCCAAGAGACCCAGTACTTC.

V and J are TRBV11-3 and TRBJ1-1, with 7 bases lining up with TRBD1. V lost 6 bases and J lost 5; bases outside the gene matches: 6. The CDR3 contains 13 residues. Germline V gene data show CDR1 as SGHNT and CDR2 as YENEEA. The CDR3 DNA reads as TGTGCCAGCAGTTACAGGGGAGGAACTGAAGCTTTCTTT. It yields the protein CASSYRGGTEAFF.

The chain has TRBV14 and TRBJ2-5; 12 bases fit TRBD1. This CDR3 has 22 amino acids. Germline values: CDR1 SGHDN, CDR2 FVKESK. J gave up 4 bases and V 1 base, and 22 bases lay outside the gene matches. The CDR3 sequence: CASSQVSGQGAQGALPRETQYF. In nucleotides, the CDR3 is TGTGCCAGCAGCCAAGTCTCGGGACAGGGGGCTCAGGGCGCCCTTCCCCGAGAGACCCAGTACTTC.

This chain links TRBV19 with TRBJ1-2; 7 bases align to TRBD1. The CDR3 extends over 16 amino acids. The junction had 12 bases not matched to a gene; V was cut back by 4 bases and J by 4 bases. Germline values: CDR1 LNHDA, CDR2 SQIVND (reference sequence). In DNA form, the CDR3 reads TGTGCCAGTAGTAAAATGCCTCTACAGGGGAGCTATGGCTACACCTTC. This translates into CASSKMPLQGSYGYTF.

This chain links TRBV14 with TRBJ1-1; D possibly corresponds to TRBD1 (5 bases). This CDR3 region has 17 residues. CDR1 and CDR2 (germline): SGHDN, FVKESK. V lost 4 bases and J lost 0, with 18 bases in between. The CDR3 DNA sequence: TGTGCCAGCAGCCGGGACTCTACCCATGGGATGAACACTGAAGCTTTCTTT. Translation: CASSRDSTHGMNTEAFF.

This clone was counted a single time. The gene calls are TRBV5-6 and TRBJ2-5; 11 bases are shared with TRBD2. The J segment lost 5 bases and the V segment lost 4 bases, leaving 13 bases of the junction unmatched. The CDR3 is 17 residues long. Germline V gene data show CDR1 as SGHDT and CDR2 as YYEEEE. The CDR3 nucleotides read TGTGCCAGCAGCCGCGAACCTGGGACTAGCGGCTTTGAGACCCAGTACTTC. Protein sequence: CASSREPGTSGFETQYF.

The chain couples TRBV4-2 to TRBJ1-5; D is possibly TRBD1 (5 bases). The CDR3 loop spans 16 amino acids. Germline CDR1 reads LGHNA; CDR2 reads YNFKEQ. The V end lost 0 bases, the J end lost 5 bases, and 14 bases lay between the germline ends. CDR3 region: CASSQDRAGVDQPQHF. In nucleotides, the CDR3 is TGTGCCAGCAGCCAAGATCGGGCGGGGGTCGATCAGCCCCAGCATTTT.

This sequence joins TRBV4-3 and TRBJ2-7; 8 bases are shared with TRBD2. Germline CDR1 and CDR2: LGHNA and YSLEER. The CDR3 length is 16 residues. Trimming at V came to 1 base and at J to 2 bases, leaving 7 bases not matched to a gene. The CDR3 sequence: CASSQAVSGGTYEQYF. CDR3 DNA sequence: TGCGCCAGCAGCCAAGCGGTCAGCGGGGGAACCTACGAGCAGTACTTC.

The chain carries TRBV6-6 and TRBJ2-7, with 8 positions matching TRBD1. The CDR3 is 15 residues long. V dropped 5 bases and J dropped 0; count of bases not matched to a gene: 6. CDR1 and CDR2 (germline): MNHNY, SVGAGI (reference sequence). Here the CDR3 reads CASSRQGFTSYEQYF. CDR3 bases: TGTGCCAGCAGTAGACAGGGGTTCACCTCCTACGAGCAGTACTTC.

This chain connects TRBV7-3 to TRBJ2-1, with TRBD1 identical over 10 bases. The CDR3 length is 16 residues. Germline V gene sequence: CDR1 SGHTA, CDR2 FQGTGA. Germline trimming cut 2 bases from V and 7 bases from J; bases unmatched to any gene: 8. This CDR3 reads CASSLVRQGAGNEQFF. The CDR3 bases are TGTGCCAGCAGCTTAGTTCGACAGGGGGCCGGTAATGAGCAGTTCTTC.

The chain uses TRBV16 and TRBJ2-5, with 7 bases lining up with TRBD1. CDR3 length: 14 amino acids. After removal of 4 bases from V and 0 bases from J, the junction contained 2 bases not matched to a gene. In germline, CDR1 is KGHSY, CDR2 FQNENV. The CDR3 loop reads CASSPGQDQETQYF. The DNA of the CDR3 is TGTGCCAGCAGCCCAGGACAGGACCAAGAGACCCAGTACTTC.

V and J are TRBV27 and TRBJ2-5, with D possibly TRBD1 on 5 matching bases. The germline V and J ends were trimmed by 8 bases and 5 bases, with 21 bases remaining between them. CDR3 length equals 15 residues. The germline V gene encodes CDR1 MNHEY and CDR2 SMNVEV (reference sequence). The CDR3 region has the DNA TGTGCCAGCCGACGAGCTGACCCCCCAGGGGAGACCCAGTACTTC. Its translation is CASRRADPPGETQYF.

The chain couples TRBV10-3 to TRBJ1-2; 10 positions match TRBD1. The germline gives CDR1 ENHRY, CDR2 SYGVKD. The length of the CDR3 is 15 residues. Trimming took 6 bases from V and 2 from J; bases not matched to a gene: 6. The CDR3 bases are TGTGCCATCAGACTAGACAGGGGGCCAAACTATGGCTACACCTTC. Protein product: CAIRLDRGPNYGYTF.

The chain uses TRBV4-3 and TRBJ1-2; TRBD1 might be the D (6 bases). V shed 2 bases and J shed 4 bases, with 26 bases lying between them. The CDR3 runs 19 residues. Per germline, CDR1 LGHNA and CDR2 YSLEER. CDR3 in amino acids: CASSQNSGPLQGGVYGYTF. For the CDR3, the DNA is TGCGCCAGCAGCCAAAATAGCGGCCCACTACAGGGCGGGGTCTATGGCTACACCTTC.

The chain combines TRBV18 with TRBJ1-2, with 11 bases fitting TRBD1. V shed 3 bases, J shed 6 bases, and the junction held 12 bases outside the gene matches. This CDR3 comprises 17 residues. The V gene's germline CDR1 is KGHSH and CDR2 LQKENI. The CDR3 spells CASSPKAGTGGKNGYTF. CDR3 in DNA: TGTGCCAGCTCACCTAAAGCCGGGACAGGGGGAAAAAATGGCTACACCTTC.

The chain employs TRBV7-9 and TRBJ1-4; 7 positions agree with TRBD1. The V segment lost 4 bases and the J segment 4 bases; nucleotides outside the gene matches: 15. This CDR3 has 18 amino acids. Per the germline V gene, CDR1 is SEHNR and CDR2 is FQNEAQ (reference sequence). As DNA, the CDR3 is TGTGCCAGCAGCTCCCAGGGGGGGGCGACAGAGTTTAATGAAAAACTGTTTTTT. Translated: CASSSQGGATEFNEKLFF.

The chain recombines TRBV19 with TRBJ1-2, with TRBD1 as a possible D gene (5 bases). Germline CDR1 is LNHDA and CDR2 is SQIVND (reference sequence). This CDR3 is 15 amino acids long. V lost 7 bases and J lost 0, with 15 bases in between. In DNA, the CDR3 is TGTGCCAGTAAGGCAGGGCGATTGACTAACTATGGCTACACCTTC. Translated, it gives CASKAGRLTNYGYTF.

This clone has only one observation. The chain uses TRBV7-9 and TRBJ2-7; 13 positions match TRBD2. The germline V gene encodes CDR1 SEHNR and CDR2 FQNEAQ (reference sequence). The V and J ends lost 3 bases and 6 bases, in that order; junction bases with no gene match: 11. The CDR3 loop spans 17 amino acids. CDR3 protein: CASSFYWTSGGYCEQYF. The CDR3 nucleotides are TGTGCCAGCAGCTTCTATTGGACTAGCGGGGGTTATTGCGAGCAGTACTTC.

The chain is built from TRBV11-1 and TRBJ1-4; 9 bases are shared with TRBD1. Looked up from germline, CDR1 is SGHAT and CDR2 is FQDESV (reference sequence). V shed 5 bases and J 6 bases; nucleotides not matched to a gene: 7. This CDR3 is 15 amino acids long. CDR3 sequence: CASSPRTGEDEKLFF. As DNA, the CDR3 is TGTGCCAGCAGCCCGAGGACAGGGGAGGATGAAAAACTGTTTTTT.

This clone showed up just once. The chain joins TRBV29-1 to TRBJ1-3, with a weak D call TRBD1 (6 bases). Germline lookup yields CDR1 SQVTM and CDR2 ANQGSEA. The CDR3 is 19 amino acids. V was shortened by 2 bases and J by 0 bases, with 23 bases between the two germline ends. The CDR3 loop is CSVELGTASRGGSGNTIYF. The CDR3 nucleotides read TGCAGCGTTGAATTGGGGACGGCATCCAGGGGCGGCTCTGGAAACACCATATATTTT.

CDR3 loop: CASSYIPGQRVRGELFF. Here the CDR3 DNA reads TGTGCCAGCAGCTATATTCCGGGACAGCGCGTACGCGGGGAGCTGTTTTTT. The chain carries TRBV7-9 and TRBJ2-2; 7 nucleotides line up with TRBD1. Germline V gives CDR1 SEHNR, CDR2 FQNEAQ (reference sequence). CDR3 size: 17 residues. V was pared by 4 bases and J by 7 bases, with 15 bases of the junction left unmatched.

This clone is a singleton in its sample. This chain connects TRBV4-1 to TRBJ2-3; D is tentatively TRBD1 or TRBD2 (5 bases each). Germline V gene data show CDR1 as MGHRA and CDR2 as YSYEKL. V shed 4 bases and J shed 2 bases, with 7 bases lying between them. This CDR3 spans 13 amino acids. CDR3 in amino acids: CASSRDHTDTQYF. Here the CDR3 DNA reads TGCGCCAGCAGCCGGGACCACACAGATACGCAGTATTTT.